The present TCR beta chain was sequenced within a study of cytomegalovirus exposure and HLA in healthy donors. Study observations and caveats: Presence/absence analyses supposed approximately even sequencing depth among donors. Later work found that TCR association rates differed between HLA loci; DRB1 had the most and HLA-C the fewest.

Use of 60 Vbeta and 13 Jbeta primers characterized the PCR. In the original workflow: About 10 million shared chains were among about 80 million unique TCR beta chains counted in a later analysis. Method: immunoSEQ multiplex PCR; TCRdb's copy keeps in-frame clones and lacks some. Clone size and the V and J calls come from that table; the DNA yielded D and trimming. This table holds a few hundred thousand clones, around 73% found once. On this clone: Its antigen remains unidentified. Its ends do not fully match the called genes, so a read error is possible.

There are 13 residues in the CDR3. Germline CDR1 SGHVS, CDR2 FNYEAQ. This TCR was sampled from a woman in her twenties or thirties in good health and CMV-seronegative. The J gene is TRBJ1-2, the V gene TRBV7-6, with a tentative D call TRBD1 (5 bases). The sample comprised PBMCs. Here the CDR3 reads CASSALGQGAVAF. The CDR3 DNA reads TGTGCCAGCAGCGCCCTCGGGCAGGGCGCAGTCGCCTTC.